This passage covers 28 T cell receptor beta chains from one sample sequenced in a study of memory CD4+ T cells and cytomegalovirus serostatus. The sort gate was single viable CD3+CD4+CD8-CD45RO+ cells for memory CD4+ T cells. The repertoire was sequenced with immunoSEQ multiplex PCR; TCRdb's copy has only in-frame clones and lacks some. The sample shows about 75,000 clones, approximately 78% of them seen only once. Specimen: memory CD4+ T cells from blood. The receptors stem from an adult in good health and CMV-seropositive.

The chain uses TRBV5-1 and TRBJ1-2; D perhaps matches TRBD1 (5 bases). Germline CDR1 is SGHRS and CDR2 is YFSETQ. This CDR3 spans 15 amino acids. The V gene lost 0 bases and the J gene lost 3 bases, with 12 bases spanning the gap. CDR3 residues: CASSLAGDLDYGYTF. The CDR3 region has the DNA TGCGCCAGCAGCTTGGCGGGGGACCTTGACTATGGCTACACCTTC. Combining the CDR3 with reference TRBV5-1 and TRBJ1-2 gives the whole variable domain KAGVTQTPRYLIKTRGQQVTLSCSPISGHRSVSWYQQTPGQGLQFLFEYFSETQRNKGNFPGRFSGRQFSNSRSEMNVSTLELGDSALYLCASSLAGDLDYGYTFGSGTRLTVV.

The CDR3 DNA sequence: TGTGCTAGTGGTTTGGGCCAGGGGCTTAACGAAAAACTGTTTTTT. Its protein product is CASGLGQGLNEKLFF. The chain uses TRBV12-5 and TRBJ1-4, with D possibly matching TRBD1 (6 bases). Trimming removed 1 base from V and 8 bases from J, with 14 bases in between. CDR1 and CDR2 from the germline V gene are LGHNT and FRNRAP. The CDR3 runs 15 residues.

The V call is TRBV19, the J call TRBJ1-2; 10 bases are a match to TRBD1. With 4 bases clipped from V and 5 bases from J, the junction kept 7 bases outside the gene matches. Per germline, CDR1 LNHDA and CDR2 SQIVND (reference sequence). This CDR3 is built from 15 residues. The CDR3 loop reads CASSTRQGALYGYTF. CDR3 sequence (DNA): TGTGCCAGTAGTACCCGACAGGGGGCGTTATATGGCTACACCTTC.

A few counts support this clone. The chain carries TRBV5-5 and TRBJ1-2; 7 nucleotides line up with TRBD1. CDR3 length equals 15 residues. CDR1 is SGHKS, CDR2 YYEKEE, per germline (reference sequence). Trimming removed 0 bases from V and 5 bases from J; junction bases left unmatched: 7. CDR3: CASSLGQGIDYGYTF. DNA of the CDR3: TGTGCCAGCAGCTTGGGACAGGGAATAGATTATGGCTACACCTTC. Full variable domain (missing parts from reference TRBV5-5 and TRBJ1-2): DAGVTQSPTHLIKTRGQQVTLRCSPISGHKSVSWYQQVLGQGPQFIFQYYEKEERGRGNFPDRFSARQFPNYSSELNVNALLLGDSALYLCASSLGQGIDYGYTFGSGTRLTVV.

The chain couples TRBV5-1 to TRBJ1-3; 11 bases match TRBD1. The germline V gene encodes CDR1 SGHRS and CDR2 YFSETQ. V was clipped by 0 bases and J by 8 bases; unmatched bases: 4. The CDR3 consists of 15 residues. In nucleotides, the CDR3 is TGCGCCAGCAGCTTGGAGGGACAGGGGGTCGACACCATATATTTT. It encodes CASSLEGQGVDTIYF.

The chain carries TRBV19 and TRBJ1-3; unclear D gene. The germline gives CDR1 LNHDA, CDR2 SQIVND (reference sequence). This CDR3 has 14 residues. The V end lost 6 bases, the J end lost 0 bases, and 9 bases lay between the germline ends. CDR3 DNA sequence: TGTGCCAGTAGAGCTCTAGGCTCTGGAAACACCATATATTTT. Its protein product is CASRALGSGNTIYF.

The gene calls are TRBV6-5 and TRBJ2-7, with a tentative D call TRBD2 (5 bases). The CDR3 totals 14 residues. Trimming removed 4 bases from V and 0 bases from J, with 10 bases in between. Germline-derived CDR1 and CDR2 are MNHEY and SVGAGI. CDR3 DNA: TGTGCCAGCAGTTCCCGCGGGCGCTCCTACGAGCAGTACTTC. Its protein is CASSSRGRSYEQYF.

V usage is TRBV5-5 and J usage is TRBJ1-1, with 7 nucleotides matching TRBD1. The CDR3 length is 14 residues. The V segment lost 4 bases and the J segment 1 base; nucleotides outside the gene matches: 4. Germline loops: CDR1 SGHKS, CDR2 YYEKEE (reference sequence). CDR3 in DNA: TGTGCCAGCAGCAGACAGGGCCAGAACACTGAAGCTTTCTTT. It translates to CASSRQGQNTEAFF.

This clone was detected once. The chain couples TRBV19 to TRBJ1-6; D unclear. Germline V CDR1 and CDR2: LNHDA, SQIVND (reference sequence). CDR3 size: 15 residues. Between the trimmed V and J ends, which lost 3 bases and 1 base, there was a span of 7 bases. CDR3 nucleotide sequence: TGTGCCAGTAGTATCACACAATCCTATAATTCACCCCTCCACTTT. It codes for CASSITQSYNSPLHF.

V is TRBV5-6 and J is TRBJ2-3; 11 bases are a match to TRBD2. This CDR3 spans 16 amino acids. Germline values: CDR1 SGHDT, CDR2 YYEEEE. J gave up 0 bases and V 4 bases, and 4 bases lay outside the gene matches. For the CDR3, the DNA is TGTGCCAGCAGCCAACTAGCGGGGGCCAGCACAGATACGCAGTATTTT. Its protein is CASSQLAGASTDTQYF.

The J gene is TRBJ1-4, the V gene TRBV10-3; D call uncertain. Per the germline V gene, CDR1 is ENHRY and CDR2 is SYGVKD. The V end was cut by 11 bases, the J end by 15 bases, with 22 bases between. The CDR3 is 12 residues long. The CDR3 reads CAAGSEGGKMFF. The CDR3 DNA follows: TGTGCCGCAGGATCAGAGGGAGGGAAAATGTTTTTT.

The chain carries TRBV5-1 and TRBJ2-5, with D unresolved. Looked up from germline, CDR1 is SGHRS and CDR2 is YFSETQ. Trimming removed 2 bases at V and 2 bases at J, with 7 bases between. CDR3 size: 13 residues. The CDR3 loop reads CASSFEIQETQYF. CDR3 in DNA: TGCGCCAGCAGCTTCGAAATACAAGAGACCCAGTACTTC.

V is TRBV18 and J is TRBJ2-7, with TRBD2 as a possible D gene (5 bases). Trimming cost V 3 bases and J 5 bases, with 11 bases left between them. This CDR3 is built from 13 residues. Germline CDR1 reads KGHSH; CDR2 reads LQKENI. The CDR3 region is CASSPTTRDEQYV. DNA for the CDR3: TGTGCCAGCTCACCGACTACTAGGGACGAGCAGTACGTC.

Here the CDR3 DNA reads TGTGCCAGCAGCTTTTGGGACTTGGCAATAAGGGGATCCGATGAGCAGTTCTTC. It is translated as CASSFWDLAIRGSDEQFF. This rearrangement joins TRBV11-3 to TRBJ2-1; the D gene is possibly TRBD2 (6 bases). The V end was cut by 3 bases, the J end by 8 bases, with 26 bases between. There are 18 residues in the CDR3. CDR1 is SGHNT, CDR2 YENEEA, per germline.

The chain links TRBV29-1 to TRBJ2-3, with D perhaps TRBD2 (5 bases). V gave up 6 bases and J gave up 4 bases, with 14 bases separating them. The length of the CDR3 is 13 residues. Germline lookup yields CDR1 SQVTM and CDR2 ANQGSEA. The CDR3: CSVRTAGADTQYF. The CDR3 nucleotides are TGCAGCGTAAGAACGGCGGGTGCAGATACGCAGTATTTT.

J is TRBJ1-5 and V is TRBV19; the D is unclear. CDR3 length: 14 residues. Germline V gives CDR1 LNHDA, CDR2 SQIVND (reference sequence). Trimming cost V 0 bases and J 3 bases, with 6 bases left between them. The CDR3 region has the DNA TGTGCCAGTAGTATAGACACATACAATCAGCCCCAGCATTTT. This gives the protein CASSIDTYNQPQHF.

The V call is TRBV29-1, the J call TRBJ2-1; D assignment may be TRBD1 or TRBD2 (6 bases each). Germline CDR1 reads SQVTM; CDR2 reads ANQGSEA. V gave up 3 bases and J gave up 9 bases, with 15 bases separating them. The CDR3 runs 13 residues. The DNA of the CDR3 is TGCAGCGTTGACCGGACCAGGGGAGGTGAGCAGTTCTTC. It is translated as CSVDRTRGGEQFF.

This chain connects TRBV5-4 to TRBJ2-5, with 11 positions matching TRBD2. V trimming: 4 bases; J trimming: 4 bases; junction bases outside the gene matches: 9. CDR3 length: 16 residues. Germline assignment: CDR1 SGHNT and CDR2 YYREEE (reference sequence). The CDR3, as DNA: TGTGCCAGCAGCCTCCCCGCTAGCGGGAGGCGAGAGACCCAGTACTTC. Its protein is CASSLPASGRRETQYF.

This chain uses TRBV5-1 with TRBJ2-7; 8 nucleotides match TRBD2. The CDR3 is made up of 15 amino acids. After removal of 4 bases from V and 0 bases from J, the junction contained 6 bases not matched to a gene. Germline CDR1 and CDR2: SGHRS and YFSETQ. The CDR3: CASSHSSGPSYEQYF. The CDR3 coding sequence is TGCGCCAGCAGCCATTCTAGCGGGCCCTCCTACGAGCAGTACTTC.

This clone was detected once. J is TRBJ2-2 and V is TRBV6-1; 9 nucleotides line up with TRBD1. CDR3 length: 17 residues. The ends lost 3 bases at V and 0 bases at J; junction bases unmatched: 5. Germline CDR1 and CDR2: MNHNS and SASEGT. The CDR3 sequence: CASSDRTGVTNTGELFF. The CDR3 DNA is TGTGCCAGCAGTGATCGGACAGGGGTTACGAACACCGGGGAGCTGTTTTTT.

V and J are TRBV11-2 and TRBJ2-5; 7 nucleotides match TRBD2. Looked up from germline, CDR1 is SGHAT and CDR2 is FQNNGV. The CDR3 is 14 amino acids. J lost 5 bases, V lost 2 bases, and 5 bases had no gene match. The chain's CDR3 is CASSLSRGVETQYF. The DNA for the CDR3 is TGTGCCAGCAGCTTATCCCGGGGGGTGGAGACCCAGTACTTC.

As DNA, the CDR3 is TGTGCCAGTAGTCTCCGACAGGGCAACTATGGCTACACCTTC. Amino acids: CASSLRQGNYGYTF. The V call is TRBV19, the J call TRBJ1-2; 7 bases are a match to TRBD1. Losses at the gene ends were 5 bases for V and 2 bases for J; bases not matched to a gene: 5. CDR1 LNHDA and CDR2 SQIVND come from the germline V gene (reference sequence). CDR3 length: 14 amino acids.

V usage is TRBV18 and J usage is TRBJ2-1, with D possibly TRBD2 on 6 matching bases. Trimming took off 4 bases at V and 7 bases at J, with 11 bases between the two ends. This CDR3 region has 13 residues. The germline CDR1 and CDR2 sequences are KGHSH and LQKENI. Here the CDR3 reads CASSRTSGNEQFF. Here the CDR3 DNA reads TGTGCCAGCTCACGGACAAGCGGGAATGAGCAGTTCTTC. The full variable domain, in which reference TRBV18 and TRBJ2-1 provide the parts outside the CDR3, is NAGVMQNPRHLVRRRGQEARLRCSPMKGHSHVYWYRQLPEEGLKFMVYLQKENIIDESGMPKERFSAEFPKEGPSILRIQQVVRGDSAAYFCASSRTSGNEQFFGPGTRLTVL.

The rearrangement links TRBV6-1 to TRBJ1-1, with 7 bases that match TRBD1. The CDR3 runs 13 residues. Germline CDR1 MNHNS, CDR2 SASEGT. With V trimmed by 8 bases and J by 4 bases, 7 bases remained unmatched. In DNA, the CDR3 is TGTGCCAGCGCGTGGGGGGACAGCACTGAAGCTTTCTTT. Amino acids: CASAWGDSTEAFF.

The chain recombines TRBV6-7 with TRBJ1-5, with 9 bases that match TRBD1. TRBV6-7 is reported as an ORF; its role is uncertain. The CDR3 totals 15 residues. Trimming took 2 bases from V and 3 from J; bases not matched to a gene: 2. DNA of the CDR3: TGTGCCAGCAGTTACGGGGACAGGGCCAATCAGCCCCAGCATTTT. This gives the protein CASSYGDRANQPQHF.

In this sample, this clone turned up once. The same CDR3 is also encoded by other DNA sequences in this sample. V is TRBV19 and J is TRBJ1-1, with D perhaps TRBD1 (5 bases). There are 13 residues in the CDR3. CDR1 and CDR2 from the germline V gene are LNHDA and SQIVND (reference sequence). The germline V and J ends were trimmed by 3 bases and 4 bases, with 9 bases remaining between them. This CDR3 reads CASSIQGSTEAFF. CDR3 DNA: TGTGCCAGTAGTATTCAGGGAAGCACTGAAGCTTTCTTT.

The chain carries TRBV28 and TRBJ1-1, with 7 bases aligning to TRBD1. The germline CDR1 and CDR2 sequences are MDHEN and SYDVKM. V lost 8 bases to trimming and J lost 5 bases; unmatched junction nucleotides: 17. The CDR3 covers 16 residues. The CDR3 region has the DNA TGTGCCAGCGGACTGGCACCGACAGGGTTCGGGACTGAAGCTTTCTTT. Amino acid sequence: CASGLAPTGFGTEAFF.

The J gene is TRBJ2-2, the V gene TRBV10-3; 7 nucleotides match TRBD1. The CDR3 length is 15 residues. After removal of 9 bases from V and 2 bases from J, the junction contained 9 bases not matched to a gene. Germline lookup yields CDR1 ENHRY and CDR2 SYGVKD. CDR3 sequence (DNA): TGTGCCATAACCCGGGACAGCAAAAACACCGGGGAGCTGTTTTTT. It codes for CAITRDSKNTGELFF.